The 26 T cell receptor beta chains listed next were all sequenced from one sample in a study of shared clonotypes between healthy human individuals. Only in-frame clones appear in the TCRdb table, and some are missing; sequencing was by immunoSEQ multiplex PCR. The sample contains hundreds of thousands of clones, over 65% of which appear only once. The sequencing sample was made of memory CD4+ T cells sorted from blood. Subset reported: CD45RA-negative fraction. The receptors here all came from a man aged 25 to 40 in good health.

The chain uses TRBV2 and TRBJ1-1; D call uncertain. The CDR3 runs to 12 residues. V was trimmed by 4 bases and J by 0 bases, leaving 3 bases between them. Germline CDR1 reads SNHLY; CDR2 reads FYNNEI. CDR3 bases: TGTGCCAGCAGTGGCATGAACACTGAAGCTTTCTTT. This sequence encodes CASSGMNTEAFF.

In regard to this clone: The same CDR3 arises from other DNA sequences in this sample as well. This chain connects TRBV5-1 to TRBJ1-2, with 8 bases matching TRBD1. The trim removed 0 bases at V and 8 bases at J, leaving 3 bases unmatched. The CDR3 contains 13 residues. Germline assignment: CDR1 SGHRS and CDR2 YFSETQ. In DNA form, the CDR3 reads TGCGCCAGCAGCTTGGGACAGGGGAGCGGCTACACCTTC. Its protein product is CASSLGQGSGYTF.

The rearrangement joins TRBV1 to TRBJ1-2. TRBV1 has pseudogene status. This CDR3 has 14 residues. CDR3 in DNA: TGCACCAGCGCCCCTTCTGCCATTAACTATGGCTACACCTTC. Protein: CTSAPSAINYGYTF.

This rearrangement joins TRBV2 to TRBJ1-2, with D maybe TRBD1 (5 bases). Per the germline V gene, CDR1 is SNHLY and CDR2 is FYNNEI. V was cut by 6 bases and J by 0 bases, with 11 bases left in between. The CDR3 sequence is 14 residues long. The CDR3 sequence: CASSPDTANYGYTF. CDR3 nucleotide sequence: TGTGCCAGCAGCCCGGACACCGCTAACTATGGCTACACCTTC. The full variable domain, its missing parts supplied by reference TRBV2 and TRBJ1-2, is EPEVTQTPSHQVTQMGQEVILRCVPISNHLYFYWYRQILGQKVEFLVSFYNNEISEKSEIFDDQFSVERPDGSNFTLKIRSTKLEDSAMYFCASSPDTANYGYTFGSGTRLTVV.

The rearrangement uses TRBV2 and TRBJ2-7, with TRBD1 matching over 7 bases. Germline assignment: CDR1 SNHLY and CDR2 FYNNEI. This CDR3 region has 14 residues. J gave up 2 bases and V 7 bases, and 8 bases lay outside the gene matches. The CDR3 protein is CASNQGVDAYEQYF. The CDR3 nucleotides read TGTGCCAGCAACCAGGGGGTGGACGCCTACGAGCAGTACTTC.

The CDR3 here is CASSLAPGYGYTF. The DNA of the CDR3 is TGTGCCAGCAGCCTCGCACCGGGCTATGGCTACACCTTC. The J gene is TRBJ1-2, the V gene TRBV7-2, with unresolved D. This CDR3 is built from 13 residues. Deletions cut 5 bases from V and 4 bases from J, with 11 bases between. Looked up from germline, CDR1 is SGHTA and CDR2 is FQGNSA.

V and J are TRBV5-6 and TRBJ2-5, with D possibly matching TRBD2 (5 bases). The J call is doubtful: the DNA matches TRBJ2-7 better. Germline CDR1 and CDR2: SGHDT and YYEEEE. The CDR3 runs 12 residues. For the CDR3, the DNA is TGTGCCAGCAGCCTGGACTTCTTCGAGCAGTACTTC. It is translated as CASSLDFFEQYF.

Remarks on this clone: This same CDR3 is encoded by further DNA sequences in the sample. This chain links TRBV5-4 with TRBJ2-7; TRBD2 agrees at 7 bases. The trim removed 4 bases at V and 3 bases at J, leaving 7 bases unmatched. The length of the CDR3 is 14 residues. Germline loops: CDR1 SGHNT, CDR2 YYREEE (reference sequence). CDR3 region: CASSRLAGDYEQYF. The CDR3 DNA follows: TGTGCCAGCAGCAGGTTAGCGGGCGACTACGAGCAGTACTTC.

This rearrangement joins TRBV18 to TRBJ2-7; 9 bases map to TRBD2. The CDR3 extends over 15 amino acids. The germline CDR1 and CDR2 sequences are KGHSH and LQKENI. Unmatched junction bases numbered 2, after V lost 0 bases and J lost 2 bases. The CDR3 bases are TGTGCCAGCTCACCACCTCAGCGGGAGGCCTACGAGCAGTACTTC. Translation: CASSPPQREAYEQYF.

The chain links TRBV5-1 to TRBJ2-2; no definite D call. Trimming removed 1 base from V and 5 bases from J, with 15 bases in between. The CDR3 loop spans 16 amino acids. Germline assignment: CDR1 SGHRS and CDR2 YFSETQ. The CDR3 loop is CASSLLGLLETGELFF. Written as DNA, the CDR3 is TGCGCCAGCAGCTTGTTAGGCCTCCTGGAAACCGGGGAGCTGTTTTTT.

The CDR3 is CASSFLASQASPQHF. CDR3 coding DNA: TGTGCCAGCAGTTTCTTGGCATCCCAGGCATCGCCCCAGCATTTT. This chain uses TRBV28 with TRBJ1-5; no reliable D call. Per the germline V gene, CDR1 is MDHEN and CDR2 is SYDVKM. Deletions cut 3 bases from V and 9 bases from J, with 18 bases between. CDR3 length equals 15 residues.

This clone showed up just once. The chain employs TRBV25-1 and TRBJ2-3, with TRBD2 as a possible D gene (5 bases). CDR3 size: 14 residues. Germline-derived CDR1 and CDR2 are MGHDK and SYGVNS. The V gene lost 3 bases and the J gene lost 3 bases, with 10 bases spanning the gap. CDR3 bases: TGTGCCAGCAGTGATGTACGGGAAACAGATACGCAGTATTTT. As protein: CASSDVRETDTQYF.

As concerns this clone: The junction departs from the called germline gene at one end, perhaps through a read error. CDR3 amino acids: CASSYSFGFYKQYF. DNA of the CDR3: TGTGCCAGCAGTTACTCGTTCGGTTTCTACAAGCAGTACTTC. The chain recombines TRBV6-5 with TRBJ2-7; no definite D call. The germline gives CDR1 MNHEY, CDR2 SVGAGI. The length of the CDR3 is 14 residues.

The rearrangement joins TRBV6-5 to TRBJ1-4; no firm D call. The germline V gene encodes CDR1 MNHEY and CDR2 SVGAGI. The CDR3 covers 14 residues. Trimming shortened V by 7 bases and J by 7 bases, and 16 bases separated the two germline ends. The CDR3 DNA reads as TGTGCCAGCACCGACGGGCTGATGAGTGAAAAACTGTTTTTT. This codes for CASTDGLMSEKLFF.

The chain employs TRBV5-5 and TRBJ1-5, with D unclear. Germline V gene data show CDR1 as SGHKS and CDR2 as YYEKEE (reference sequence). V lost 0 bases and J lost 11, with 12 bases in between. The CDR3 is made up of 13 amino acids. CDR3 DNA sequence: TGTGCCAGCAGCTTGGACGGCCCCGGGGCCCAGCATTTT. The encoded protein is CASSLDGPGAQHF.

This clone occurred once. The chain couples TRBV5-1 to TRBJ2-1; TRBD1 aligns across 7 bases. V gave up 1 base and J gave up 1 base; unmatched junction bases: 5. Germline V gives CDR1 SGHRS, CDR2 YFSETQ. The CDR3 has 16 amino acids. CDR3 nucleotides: TGCGCCAGCAGCTTGTGGACAGGCCCTTCCTACAATGAGCAGTTCTTC. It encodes CASSLWTGPSYNEQFF. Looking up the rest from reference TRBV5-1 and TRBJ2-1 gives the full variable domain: KAGVTQTPRYLIKTRGQQVTLSCSPISGHRSVSWYQQTPGQGLQFLFEYFSETQRNKGNFPGRFSGRQFSNSRSEMNVSTLELGDSALYLCASSLWTGPSYNEQFFGPGTRLTVL.

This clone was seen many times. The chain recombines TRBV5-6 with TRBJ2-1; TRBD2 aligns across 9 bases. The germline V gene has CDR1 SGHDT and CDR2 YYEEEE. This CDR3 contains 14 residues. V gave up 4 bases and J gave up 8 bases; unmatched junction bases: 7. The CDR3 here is CASSVPSGIYEQFF. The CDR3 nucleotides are TGTGCCAGCAGCGTCCCTAGCGGGATCTATGAGCAGTTCTTC.

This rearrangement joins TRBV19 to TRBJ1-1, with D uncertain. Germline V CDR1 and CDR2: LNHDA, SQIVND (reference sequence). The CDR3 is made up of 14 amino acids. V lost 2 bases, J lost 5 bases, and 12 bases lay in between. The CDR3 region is CASSIKAAGTEAFF. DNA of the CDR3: TGTGCCAGTAGTATAAAGGCTGCGGGGACTGAAGCTTTCTTT.

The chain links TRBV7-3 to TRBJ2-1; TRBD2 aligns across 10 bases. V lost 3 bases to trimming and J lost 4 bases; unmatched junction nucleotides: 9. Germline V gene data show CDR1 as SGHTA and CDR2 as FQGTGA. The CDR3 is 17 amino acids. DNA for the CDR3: TGTGCCAGCAGCTTCACCGGACTAGCGGAAATATACAATGAGCAGTTCTTC. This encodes CASSFTGLAEIYNEQFF.

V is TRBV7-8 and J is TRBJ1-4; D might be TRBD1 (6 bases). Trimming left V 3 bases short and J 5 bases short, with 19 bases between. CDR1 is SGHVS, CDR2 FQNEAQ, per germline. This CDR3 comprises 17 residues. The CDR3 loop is CASSFIVLTGPNEKLFF. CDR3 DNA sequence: TGTGCCAGCAGCTTTATAGTATTAACAGGGCCGAATGAAAAACTGTTTTTT. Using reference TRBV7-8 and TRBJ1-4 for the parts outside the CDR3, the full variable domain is GAGVSQSPRYKVAKRGQDVALRCDPISGHVSLFWYQQALGQGPEFLTYFQNEAQLDKSGLPSDRFFAERPEGSVSTLKIQRTQQEDSAVYLCASSFIVLTGPNEKLFFGSGTQLSVL.

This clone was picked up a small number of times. In DNA form, the CDR3 reads TGCGCCAGCAGCTGGGGACAGGTTGGGGACACTGAAGCTTTCTTT. Residues: CASSWGQVGDTEAFF. The chain combines TRBV5-1 with TRBJ1-1; 8 bases are a match to TRBD1. The germline V gene has CDR1 SGHRS and CDR2 YFSETQ. The junction had 7 bases not matched to a gene; V was cut back by 3 bases and J by 3 bases. The CDR3 is 15 residues long.

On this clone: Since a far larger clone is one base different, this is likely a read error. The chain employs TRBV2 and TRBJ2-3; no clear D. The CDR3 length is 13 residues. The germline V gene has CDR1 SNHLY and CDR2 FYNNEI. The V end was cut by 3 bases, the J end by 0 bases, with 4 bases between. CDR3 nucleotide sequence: TGTGCCAGCAGTGAGGGAAGCACAGATACGCAGTATTTT. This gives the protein CASSEGSTDTQYF.

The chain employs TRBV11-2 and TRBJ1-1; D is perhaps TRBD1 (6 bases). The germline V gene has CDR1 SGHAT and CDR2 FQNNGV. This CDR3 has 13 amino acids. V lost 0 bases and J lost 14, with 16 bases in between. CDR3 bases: TGTGCCAGCAGCTTAGATCCCTCCAGGGGAAACTTCTTT. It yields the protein CASSLDPSRGNFF.

The CDR3 nucleotides are TGTGCCAGCAGCGTAACAGGGTTCGCCGGGGAGCTGTTTTTT. Protein sequence: CASSVTGFAGELFF. V usage is TRBV9 and J usage is TRBJ2-2, with D maybe TRBD1 (6 bases). Germline V gene data show CDR1 as SGDLS and CDR2 as YYNGEE. The CDR3 has 14 residues. The V gene lost 1 base and the J gene lost 6 bases, with 10 bases spanning the gap.

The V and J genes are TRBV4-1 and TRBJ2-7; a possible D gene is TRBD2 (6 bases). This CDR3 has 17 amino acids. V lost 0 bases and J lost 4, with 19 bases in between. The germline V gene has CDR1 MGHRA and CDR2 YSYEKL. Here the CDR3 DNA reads TGCGCCAGCAGCCAAGAAAGAACGGGAGTATTTTTATACGAGCAGTACTTC. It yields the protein CASSQERTGVFLYEQYF.

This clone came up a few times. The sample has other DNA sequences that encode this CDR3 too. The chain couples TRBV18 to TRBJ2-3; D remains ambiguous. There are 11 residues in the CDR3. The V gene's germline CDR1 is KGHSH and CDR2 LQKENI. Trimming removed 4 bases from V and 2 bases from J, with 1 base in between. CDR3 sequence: CASSHTDTQYF. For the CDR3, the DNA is TGTGCCAGCTCACACACAGATACGCAGTATTTT.